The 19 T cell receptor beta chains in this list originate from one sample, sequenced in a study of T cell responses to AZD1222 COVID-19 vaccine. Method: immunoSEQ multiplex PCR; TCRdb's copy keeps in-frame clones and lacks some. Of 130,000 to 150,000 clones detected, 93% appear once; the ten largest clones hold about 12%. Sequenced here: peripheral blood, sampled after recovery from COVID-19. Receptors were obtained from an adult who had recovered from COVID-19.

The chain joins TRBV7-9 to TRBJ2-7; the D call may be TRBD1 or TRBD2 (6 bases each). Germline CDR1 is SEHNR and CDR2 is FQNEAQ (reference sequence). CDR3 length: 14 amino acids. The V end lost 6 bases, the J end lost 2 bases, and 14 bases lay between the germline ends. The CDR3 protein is CASREGGPPYEQYF. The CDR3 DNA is TGTGCCAGCAGGGAAGGGGGGCCCCCCTACGAGCAGTACTTC.

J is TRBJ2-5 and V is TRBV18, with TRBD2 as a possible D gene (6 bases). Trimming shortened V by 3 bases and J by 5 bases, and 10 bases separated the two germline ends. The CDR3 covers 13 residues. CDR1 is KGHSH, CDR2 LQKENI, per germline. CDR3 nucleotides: TGTGCCAGCTCACCGAGGGAGGCTGAGACCCAGTACTTC. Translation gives CASSPREAETQYF. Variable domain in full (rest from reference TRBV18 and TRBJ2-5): NAGVMQNPRHLVRRRGQEARLRCSPMKGHSHVYWYRQLPEEGLKFMVYLQKENIIDESGMPKERFSAEFPKEGPSILRIQQVVRGDSAAYFCASSPREAETQYFGPGTRLLVL.

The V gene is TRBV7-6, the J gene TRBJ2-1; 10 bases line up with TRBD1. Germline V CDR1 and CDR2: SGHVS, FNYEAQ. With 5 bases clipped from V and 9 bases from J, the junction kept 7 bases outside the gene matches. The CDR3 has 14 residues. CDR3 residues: CASSPGQGVGEQFF. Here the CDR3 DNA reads TGTGCCAGCAGCCCCGGACAGGGGGTCGGTGAGCAGTTCTTC.

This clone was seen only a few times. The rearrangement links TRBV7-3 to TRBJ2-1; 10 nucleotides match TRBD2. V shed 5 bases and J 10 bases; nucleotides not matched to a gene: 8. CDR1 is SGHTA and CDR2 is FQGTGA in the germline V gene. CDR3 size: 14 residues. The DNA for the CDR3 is TGTGCCAGCAGCCTAATCCCGGGACTAGCGGAGCAGTTCTTC. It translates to CASSLIPGLAEQFF.

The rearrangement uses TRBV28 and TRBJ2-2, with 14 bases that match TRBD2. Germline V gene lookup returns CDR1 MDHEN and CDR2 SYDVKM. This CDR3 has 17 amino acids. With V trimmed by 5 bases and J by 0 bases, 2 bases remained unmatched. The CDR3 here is CASSRGLAGANTGELFF. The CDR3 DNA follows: TGTGCCAGCAGTCGGGGACTAGCGGGAGCGAACACCGGGGAGCTGTTTTTT.

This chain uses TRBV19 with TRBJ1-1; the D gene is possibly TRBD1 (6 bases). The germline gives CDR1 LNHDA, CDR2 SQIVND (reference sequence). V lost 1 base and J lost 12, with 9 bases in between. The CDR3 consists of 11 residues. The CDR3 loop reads CASSIGGGSFF. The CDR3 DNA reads TGTGCCAGTAGTATAGGAGGGGGGTCTTTCTTT.

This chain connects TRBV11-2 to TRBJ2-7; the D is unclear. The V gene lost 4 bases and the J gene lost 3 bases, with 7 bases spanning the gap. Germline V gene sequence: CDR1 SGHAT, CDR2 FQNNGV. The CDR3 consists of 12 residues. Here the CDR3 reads CASSSSIYEQYF. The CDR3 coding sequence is TGTGCCAGCAGCTCCAGTATCTACGAGCAGTACTTC. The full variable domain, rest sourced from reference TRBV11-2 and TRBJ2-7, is EAGVAQSPRYKIIEKRQSVAFWCNPISGHATLYWYQQILGQGPKLLIQFQNNGVVDDSQLPKDRFSAERLKGVDSTLKIQPAKLEDSAVYLCASSSSIYEQYFGPGTRLTVT.

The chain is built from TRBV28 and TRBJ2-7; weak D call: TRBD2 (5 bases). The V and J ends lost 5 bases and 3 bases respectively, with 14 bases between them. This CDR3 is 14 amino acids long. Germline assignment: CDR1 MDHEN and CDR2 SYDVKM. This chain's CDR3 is CASSREVLVYEQYF. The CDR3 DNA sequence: TGTGCCAGCAGTCGGGAAGTTCTAGTCTACGAGCAGTACTTC.

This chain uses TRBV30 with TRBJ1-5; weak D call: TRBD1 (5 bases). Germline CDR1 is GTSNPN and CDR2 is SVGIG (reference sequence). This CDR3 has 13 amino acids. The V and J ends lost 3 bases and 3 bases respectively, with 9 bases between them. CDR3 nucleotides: TGTGCCTGGAGCTGGGGGGTCAATCAGCCCCAGCATTTT. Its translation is CAWSWGVNQPQHF.

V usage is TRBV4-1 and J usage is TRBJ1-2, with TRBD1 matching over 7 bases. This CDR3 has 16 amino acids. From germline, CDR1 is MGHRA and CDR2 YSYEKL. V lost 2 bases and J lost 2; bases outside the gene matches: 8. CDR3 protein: CASSQSPGQRNYGYTF. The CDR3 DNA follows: TGCGCCAGCAGCCAATCCCCGGGACAGCGAAACTATGGCTACACCTTC.

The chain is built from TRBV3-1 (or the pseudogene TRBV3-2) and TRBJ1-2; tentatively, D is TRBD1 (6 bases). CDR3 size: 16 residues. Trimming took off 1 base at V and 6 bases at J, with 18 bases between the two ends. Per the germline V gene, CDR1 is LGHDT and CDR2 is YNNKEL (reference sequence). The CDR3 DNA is TGTGCCAGCAGCCAAGTGAACGGGGGGCGAGGTAATGGCTACACCTTC. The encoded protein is CASSQVNGGRGNGYTF.

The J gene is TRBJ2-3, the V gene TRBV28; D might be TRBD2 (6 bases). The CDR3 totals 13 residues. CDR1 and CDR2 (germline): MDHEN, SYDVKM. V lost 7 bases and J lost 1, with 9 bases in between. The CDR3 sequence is CASTGSGTDTQYF. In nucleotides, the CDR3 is TGTGCCAGCACCGGGAGTGGCACAGATACGCAGTATTTT. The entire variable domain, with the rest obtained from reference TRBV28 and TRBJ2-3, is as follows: DVKVTQSSRYLVKRTGEKVFLECVQDMDHENMFWYRQDPGLGLRLIYFSYDVKMKEKGDIPEGYSVSREKKERFSLILESASTNQTSMYLCASTGSGTDTQYFGPGTRLTVL.

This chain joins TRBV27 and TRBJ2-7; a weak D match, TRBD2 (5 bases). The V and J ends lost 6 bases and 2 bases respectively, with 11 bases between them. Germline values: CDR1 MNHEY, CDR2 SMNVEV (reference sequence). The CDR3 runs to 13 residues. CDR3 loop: CASSSVTTYEQYF. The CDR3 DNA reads TGTGCCAGCAGCTCCGTGACTACCTACGAGCAGTACTTC.

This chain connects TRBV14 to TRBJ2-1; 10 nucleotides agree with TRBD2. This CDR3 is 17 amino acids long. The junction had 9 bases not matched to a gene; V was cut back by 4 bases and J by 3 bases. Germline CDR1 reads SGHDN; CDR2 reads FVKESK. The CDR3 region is CASSRLIAGGHYNEQFF. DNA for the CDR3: TGTGCCAGCAGCCGATTGATAGCGGGAGGCCACTACAATGAGCAGTTCTTC.

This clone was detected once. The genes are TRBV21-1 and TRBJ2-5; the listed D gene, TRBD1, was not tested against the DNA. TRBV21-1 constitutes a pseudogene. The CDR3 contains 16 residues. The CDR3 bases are TGTGCCAGCAGCAAAGGGCTCCTTTCAGGGGGGGAGACCCAGTACTTC. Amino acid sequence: CASSKGLLSGGETQYF.

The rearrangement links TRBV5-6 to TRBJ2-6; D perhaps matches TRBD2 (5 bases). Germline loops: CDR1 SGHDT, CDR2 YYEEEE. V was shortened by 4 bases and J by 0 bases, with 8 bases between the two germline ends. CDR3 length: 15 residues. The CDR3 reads CASSLGGSGANVLTF. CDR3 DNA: TGTGCCAGCAGCCTAGGAGGCTCTGGGGCCAACGTCCTGACTTTC.

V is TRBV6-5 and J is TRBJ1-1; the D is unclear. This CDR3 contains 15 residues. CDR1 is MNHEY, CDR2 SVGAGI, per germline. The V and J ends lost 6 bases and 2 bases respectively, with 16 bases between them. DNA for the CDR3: TGTGCCAGCAGCCGAGGCCGTTCTGCAAACACTGAAGCTTTCTTT. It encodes CASSRGRSANTEAFF.

CDR3 coding DNA: TGTGCCAGCAGCACAGGGGATTACTATGGCTACACCTTC. Residues: CASSTGDYYGYTF. The rearrangement links TRBV5-5 to TRBJ1-2, with TRBD1 matching 7 bases. Per germline, CDR1 SGHKS and CDR2 YYEKEE (reference sequence). This CDR3 is built from 13 residues. V lost 4 bases to trimming and J lost 3 bases; unmatched junction nucleotides: 3.

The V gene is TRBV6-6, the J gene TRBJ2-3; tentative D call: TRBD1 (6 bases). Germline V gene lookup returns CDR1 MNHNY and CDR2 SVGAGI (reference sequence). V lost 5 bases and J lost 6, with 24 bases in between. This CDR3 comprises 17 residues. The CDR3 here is CASSPPQGTLFRDTQYF. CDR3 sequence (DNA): TGTGCCAGCAGTCCTCCACAGGGAACCCTGTTTAGGGATACGCAGTATTTT.